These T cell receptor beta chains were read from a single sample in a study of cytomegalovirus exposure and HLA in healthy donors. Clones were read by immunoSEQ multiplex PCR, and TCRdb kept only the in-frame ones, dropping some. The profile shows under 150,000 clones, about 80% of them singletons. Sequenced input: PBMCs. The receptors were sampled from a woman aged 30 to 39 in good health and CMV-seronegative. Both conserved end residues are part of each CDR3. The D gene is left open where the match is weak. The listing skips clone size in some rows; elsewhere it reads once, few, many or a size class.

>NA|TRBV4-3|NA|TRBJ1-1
CASSPLHTEAFF
TGCGCCAGCAGCCCGCTACACACTGAAGCTTTCTTT
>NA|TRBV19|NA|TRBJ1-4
CASSIAGRAQEKLFF
TGTGCCAGTAGTATAGCGGGCAGGGCGCAAGAAAAACTGTTTTTT
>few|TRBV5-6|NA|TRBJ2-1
CASSPGINEQFF
TGTGCCAGCAGCCCAGGGATTAATGAGCAGTTCTTC
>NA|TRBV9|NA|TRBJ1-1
CASSVGILADTEAFF
TGTGCCAGCAGCGTAGGTATTCTGGCGGACACTGAAGCTTTCTTT
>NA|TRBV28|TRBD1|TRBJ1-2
CAHRGFYGYTF
TGTGCCCACAGGGGGTTCTATGGCTACACCTTC
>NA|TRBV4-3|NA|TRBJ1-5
CASSQGAHNSNQPQHF
TGCGCCAGCAGCCAGGGCGCGCATAATAGCAATCAGCCCCAGCATTTT
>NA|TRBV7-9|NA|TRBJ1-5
CASSPLGGDGDTQPQHF
TGTGCCAGCAGCCCATTAGGGGGGGATGGGGATACTCAGCCCCAGCATTTT
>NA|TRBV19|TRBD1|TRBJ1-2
CASRRTGDGYTF
TGTGCCAGTAGGCGGACAGGGGATGGCTACACCTTC
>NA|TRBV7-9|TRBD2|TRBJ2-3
CASSRAGESTDTQYF
TGTGCCAGCAGCAGAGCGGGGGAGAGCACAGATACGCAGTATTTT
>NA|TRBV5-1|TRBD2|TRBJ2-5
CASSFTSGGSRGETQYF
TGCGCCAGCAGCTTTACTAGCGGGGGTTCGCGAGGAGAGACCCAGTACTTC
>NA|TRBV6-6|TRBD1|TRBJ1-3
CASSSDRASGNTIYF
TGTGCCAGCAGCTCCGACAGGGCTAGTGGAAACACCATATATTTT
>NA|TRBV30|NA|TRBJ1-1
CAWTGMNTEAFF
TGTGCCTGGACAGGGATGAACACTGAAGCTTTCTTT
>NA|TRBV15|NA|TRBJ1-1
CATGGMNTEAFF
TGTGCCACCGGGGGGATGAACACTGAAGCTTTCTTT
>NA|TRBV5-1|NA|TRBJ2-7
CASRRDGPYEQYF
TGCGCCAGCAGGCGGGACGGACCCTACGAGCAGTACTTC
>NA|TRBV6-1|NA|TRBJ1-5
CASSEALGGGQPQHF
TGTGCCAGCAGTGAAGCGCTGGGAGGCGGACAGCCCCAGCATTTT
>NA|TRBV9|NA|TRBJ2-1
CASSVVAQNSYNEQFF
TGTGCCAGCAGCGTAGTAGCGCAAAACTCCTACAATGAGCAGTTCTTC
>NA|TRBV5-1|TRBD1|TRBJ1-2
CASSVTGGSGYTF
TGCGCCAGCAGCGTGACAGGGGGGTCTGGCTACACCTTC
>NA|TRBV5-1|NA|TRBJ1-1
CASSPGQGMNTEAFF
TGCGCCAGCAGCCCTGGACAAGGAATGAACACTGAAGCTTTCTTT
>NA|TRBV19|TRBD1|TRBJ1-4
CASSRTGGVEKLFF
TGTGCCAGTAGTAGGACAGGGGGCGTTGAAAAACTGTTTTTT
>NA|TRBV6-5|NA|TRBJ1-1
CASSSGTGEAFF
TGTGCCAGCAGTTCAGGGACTGGCGAAGCTTTCTTT
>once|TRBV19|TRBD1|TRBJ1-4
CASSISLQGATNEKLFF
TGTGCCAGTAGTATCTCACTCCAGGGGGCAACTAATGAAAAACTGTTTTTT
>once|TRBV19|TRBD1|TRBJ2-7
CASSIEHSGGEQYF
TGTGCCAGTAGTATTGAACACTCAGGGGGCGAGCAGTACTTC
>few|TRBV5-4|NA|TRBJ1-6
CASRKAAPSGNNSPLHF
TGCGCCAGCAGGAAGGCAGCCCCGAGCGGCAATAATTCACCCCTCCACTTT
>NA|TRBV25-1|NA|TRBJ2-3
CASSVTDRRSTDTQYF
TGTGCCAGCAGTGTAACTGACAGGAGGTCCACAGATACGCAGTATTTT
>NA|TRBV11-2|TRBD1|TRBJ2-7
CASSPIDREYEQYF
TGTGCCAGCAGCCCCATCGACAGGGAGTACGAGCAGTACTTC
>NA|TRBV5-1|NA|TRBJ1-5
CASSLRGLGSGSNQPQHF
TGCGCCAGCAGCTTGAGGGGCCTCGGTTCAGGGAGCAATCAGCCCCAGCATTTT
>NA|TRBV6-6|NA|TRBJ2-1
CASSTLGAYNEQFF
TGTGCCAGCAGTACCCTTGGGGCTTACAATGAGCAGTTCTTC
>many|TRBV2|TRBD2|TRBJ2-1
CASKRTSGELSSYNEQFF
TGTGCCAGCAAGAGGACTAGCGGGGAATTGAGCTCCTACAATGAGCAGTTCTTC
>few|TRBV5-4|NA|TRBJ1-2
CASSLVRDLGYTF
TGTGCCAGCAGCTTGGTGAGGGATCTCGGCTACACCTTC
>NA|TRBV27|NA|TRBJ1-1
CASSERITEAFF
TGTGCCAGCAGTGAGAGGATAACTGAAGCTTTCTTT
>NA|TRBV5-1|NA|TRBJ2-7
CASRSTGTYEQYF
TGCGCCAGCAGGAGCACAGGGACCTACGAGCAGTACTTC
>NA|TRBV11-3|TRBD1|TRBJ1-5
CASSLDRGNQPQHF
TGTGCCAGCAGCTTAGACAGGGGGAATCAGCCCCAGCATTTT
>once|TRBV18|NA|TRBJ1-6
CASSPPSGVNSPLHF
TGTGCCAGCTCACCACCATCAGGGGTAAATTCACCCCTCCACTTT
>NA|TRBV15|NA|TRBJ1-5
CATSRASGSNQPQHF
TGTGCCACCAGCAGAGCTTCAGGTAGCAATCAGCCCCAGCATTTT
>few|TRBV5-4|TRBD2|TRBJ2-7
CASSLHGGAYEQYF
TGTGCCAGCAGCTTACACGGGGGGGCCTACGAGCAGTACTTC
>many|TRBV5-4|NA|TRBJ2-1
CASSPPGREDEQFF
TGTGCCAGCAGCCCGCCGGGCAGGGAGGATGAGCAGTTCTTC
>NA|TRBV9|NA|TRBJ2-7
CASSVGSSLNSYEQYF
TGTGCCAGCAGCGTGGGGAGCAGCCTTAACTCCTACGAGCAGTACTTC
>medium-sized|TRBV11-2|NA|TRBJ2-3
CASSLEPGGTDTQYF
TGTGCCAGCAGCTTAGAACCCGGTGGCACAGATACGCAGTATTTT
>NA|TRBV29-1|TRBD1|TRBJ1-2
CSGTGGEHGYTF
TGCAGCGGGACAGGGGGCGAACATGGCTACACCTTC
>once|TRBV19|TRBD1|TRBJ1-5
CASSRGRASNQPQHF
TGTGCCAGTAGCAGGGGGCGGGCGAGCAATCAGCCCCAGCATTTT
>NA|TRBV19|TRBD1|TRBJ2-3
CASSGGQWDSTDTQYF
TGTGCCAGTAGTGGGGGACAGTGGGATAGCACAGATACGCAGTATTTT
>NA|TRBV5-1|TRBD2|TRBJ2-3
CASPTTSGGQMTDTQYF
TGCGCCAGCCCAACTACTAGCGGGGGGCAGATGACAGATACGCAGTATTTT
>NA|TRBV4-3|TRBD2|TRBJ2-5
CASSQGVSGGSQYF
TGCGCCAGCAGCCAAGGTGTTAGCGGGGGATCACAGTACTTC
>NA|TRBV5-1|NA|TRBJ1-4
CASSYTGKLNEKLFF
TGCGCCAGCAGCTATACAGGGAAACTTAATGAAAAACTGTTTTTT
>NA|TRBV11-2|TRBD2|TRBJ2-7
CASSFLKRGPSYEQYF
TGTGCCAGCAGCTTCCTTAAGCGGGGTCCTTCCTACGAGCAGTACTTC